One and the same sample provided the 23 T cell receptor beta chains below, sequenced in a study of blood T cell repertoires in COVID-19. Generated by immunoSEQ multiplex PCR, the TCRdb table keeps only in-frame clones and is missing some. Of fewer than 400,000 clones in the sample, roughly 90% were seen once. Sequencing was done on a sample of PBMCs or T cells enriched from blood (not recorded which). The receptors derive from a woman aged 25 to 45 who had been exposed to COVID-19.

This clone has just a few counts. Here the CDR3 reads CASSYQGGAGGSPLHF. The CDR3 region has the DNA TGTGCCAGCAGTTACCAGGGAGGGGCGGGCGGTTCACCCCTCCACTTT. This chain connects TRBV6-5 to TRBJ1-6; a weak D match, TRBD1 (5 bases). The CDR3 has 16 amino acids. V was cut by 2 bases and J by 9 bases, with 17 bases left in between. Germline V gene data show CDR1 as MNHEY and CDR2 as SVGAGI.

This rearrangement joins TRBV5-4 to TRBJ2-3, with 7 bases identical to TRBD2. The CDR3 has 16 residues. Germline V gene lookup returns CDR1 SGHNT and CDR2 YYREEE (reference sequence). The V gene end was trimmed by 4 bases and the J gene end by 4 bases; junction bases not matched to a gene: 12. CDR3 loop: CASSPSTSYAPDTQYF. CDR3 nucleotides: TGTGCCAGCAGCCCCTCGACTAGCTATGCACCAGATACGCAGTATTTT.

The chain has TRBV6-5 and TRBJ2-7; 7 nucleotides line up with TRBD1. Trimming cost V 0 bases and J 5 bases; bases outside gene matches: 10. Per germline, CDR1 MNHEY and CDR2 SVGAGI. The CDR3 is 16 amino acids. CDR3 DNA: TGTGCCAGCAGTTACTCGATTGAGGGGGCGATGGACGAGCAGTACTTC. Amino acid sequence: CASSYSIEGAMDEQYF.

This chain joins TRBV5-5 and TRBJ1-1; no clear D gene. Germline V gene sequence: CDR1 SGHKS, CDR2 YYEKEE (reference sequence). V was trimmed by 4 bases and J by 0 bases, leaving 16 bases between them. There are 16 residues in the CDR3. The CDR3 region is CASSRQREAMNTEAFF. CDR3 bases: TGTGCCAGCAGCCGCCAAAGGGAGGCGATGAACACTGAAGCTTTCTTT.

The chain uses TRBV7-8 and TRBJ1-6; TRBD1 is a possible D gene (6 bases). V shed 7 bases and J shed 4 bases, with 11 bases lying between them. The CDR3 runs 14 residues. Germline V gene sequence: CDR1 SGHVS, CDR2 FQNEAQ. Written as DNA, the CDR3 is TGTGCCAGCACTGGGACAAATTATAATTCACCCCTCCACTTT. As protein: CASTGTNYNSPLHF.

This sequence joins TRBV7-8 and TRBJ2-5, with 8 bases that match TRBD1. The CDR3 is 15 amino acids. After removal of 8 bases from V and 0 bases from J, the junction contained 8 bases not matched to a gene. Germline lookup yields CDR1 SGHVS and CDR2 FQNEAQ. The CDR3 DNA reads TGTGCCAGCCGAACCGGGACAGGTTACCAAGAGACCCAGTACTTC. This encodes CASRTGTGYQETQYF.

DNA for the CDR3: TGTGCCAGCAGCCCCTCTAACCGGTCCAGGGACAGGGCCAACAATGAGCAGTTCTTC. This translates into CASSPSNRSRDRANNEQFF. The gene calls are TRBV3-1 (or the pseudogene TRBV3-2) and TRBJ2-1; TRBD1 matches at 9 bases. CDR1 is LGHDT, CDR2 YNNKEL, per germline (reference sequence). J was trimmed by 5 bases and V by 4 bases; bases with no gene match: 18. The CDR3 runs to 19 residues.

The CDR3 nucleotides are TGTGCCTGGACGGGGACAGGATTCTCCTATGGCTACACCTTC. Translation: CAWTGTGFSYGYTF. The V gene is TRBV30, the J gene TRBJ1-2; 8 bases are shared with TRBD1. The CDR3 runs to 14 residues. The J segment lost 4 bases and the V segment lost 4 bases, leaving 8 bases of the junction unmatched. CDR1 GTSNPN and CDR2 SVGIG come from the germline V gene (reference sequence).

The chain carries TRBV5-1 and TRBJ1-1; 8 bases map to TRBD1. The CDR3 sequence is 17 residues long. V lost 0 bases to trimming and J lost 0 bases; unmatched junction nucleotides: 7. Germline V gene lookup returns CDR1 SGHRS and CDR2 YFSETQ. The CDR3 DNA sequence: TGCGCCAGCAGCTTGGGACAGGGGAAAACTTTGAACACTGAAGCTTTCTTT. Its protein is CASSLGQGKTLNTEAFF.

This chain links TRBV24-1 with TRBJ1-2, with 10 bases identical to TRBD1. CDR3 length: 16 residues. Looked up from germline, CDR1 is KGHDR and CDR2 is SFDVKD. Trimming at V came to 4 bases and at J to 1 base, leaving 5 bases not matched to a gene. The CDR3: CATSDGTGDLNYGYTF. The CDR3 nucleotides read TGTGCCACCAGTGACGGGACAGGGGACCTTAACTATGGCTACACCTTC.

The rearrangement joins TRBV5-1 to TRBJ2-5; possible D gene TRBD1, 8 bases. V gave up 0 bases and J gave up 7 bases, with 19 bases separating them. CDR1 is SGHRS, CDR2 YFSETQ, per germline. This CDR3 region has 16 residues. The CDR3 is CASSLGQGRAYRTQYF. DNA for the CDR3: TGCGCCAGCAGCTTGGGACAGGGGAGGGCTTACCGGACCCAGTACTTC. Filled out from reference TRBV5-1 and TRBJ2-5, the complete variable domain reads KAGVTQTPRYLIKTRGQQVTLSCSPISGHRSVSWYQQTPGQGLQFLFEYFSETQRNKGNFPGRFSGRQFSNSRSEMNVSTLELGDSALYLCASSLGQGRAYRTQYFGPGTRLLVL.

V gene TRBV2 combines with J gene TRBJ1-1; D may be TRBD1 (5 bases). Trimming shortened V by 9 bases and J by 0 bases, and 11 bases separated the two germline ends. The germline V gene has CDR1 SNHLY and CDR2 FYNNEI. This CDR3 comprises 13 residues. The CDR3 coding sequence is TGTGCCAGTACGGGACTGGTGAACACTGAAGCTTTCTTT. It is translated as CASTGLVNTEAFF.

The V call is TRBV19, the J call TRBJ1-1; D might be TRBD1 (5 bases). The germline gives CDR1 LNHDA, CDR2 SQIVND (reference sequence). The ends were cut back, 3 bases at V and 1 base at J, with 15 bases in the middle. This CDR3 region has 16 residues. The DNA for the CDR3 is TGTGCCAGTAGTATTGGTCAGGGCCAAGGGAACACTGAAGCTTTCTTT. The encoded protein is CASSIGQGQGNTEAFF.

The rearrangement links TRBV7-3 to TRBJ2-3; D ambiguous. The CDR3 has 16 residues. CDR1 and CDR2 from the germline V gene are SGHTA and FQGTGA. V lost 3 bases and J lost 4, with 17 bases in between. Here the CDR3 DNA reads TGTGCCAGCAGCTTTTCAAGTTCCCTTGACTCAGATACGCAGTATTTT. Its translation: CASSFSSSLDSDTQYF.

The chain links TRBV10-3 to TRBJ2-5, with D tentatively TRBD1 (6 bases). The CDR3 consists of 15 residues. CDR1 and CDR2 from the germline V gene are ENHRY and SYGVKD. V lost 2 bases and J lost 2, with 12 bases in between. CDR3 sequence reads: CAISEQQGAQETQYF. CDR3 DNA sequence: TGTGCCATCAGTGAGCAACAGGGAGCACAAGAGACCCAGTACTTC.

CDR3 DNA sequence: TGTGCCAGCACTGATGGACCCGGGAGGTATAGCTATGGCTACACCTTC. It encodes CASTDGPGRYSYGYTF. The chain is built from TRBV6-1 and TRBJ1-2, with unresolved D. Trimming pared 7 bases from V and 4 bases from J, leaving 22 bases between. Germline-derived CDR1 and CDR2 are MNHNS and SASEGT. The CDR3 extends over 16 amino acids.

The chain is built from TRBV10-3 and TRBJ2-3, with 15 bases identical to TRBD2. There are 17 residues in the CDR3. Germline-derived CDR1 and CDR2 are ENHRY and SYGVKD. V was pared by 5 bases and J by 4 bases, with 7 bases of the junction left unmatched. CDR3 protein: CAISRTSGGGEADTQYF. The CDR3, as DNA: TGTGCCATCAGTAGGACTAGCGGGGGGGGCGAGGCAGATACGCAGTATTTT.

The genes are TRBV27 and TRBJ1-4, with D possibly TRBD1 on 5 matching bases. The germline gives CDR1 MNHEY, CDR2 SMNVEV (reference sequence). The CDR3 is made up of 14 amino acids. V lost 7 bases and J lost 6, with 15 bases in between. CDR3 coding DNA: TGTGCCAGCATTCCCTTGGGGACTGATGAAAAACTGTTTTTT. Translating it yields CASIPLGTDEKLFF.

This chain connects TRBV9 to TRBJ1-2, with 9 bases that match TRBD1. This CDR3 is 15 amino acids long. Trimming at V came to 1 base and at J to 8 bases, leaving 9 bases not matched to a gene. CDR1 SGDLS and CDR2 YYNGEE come from the germline V gene. The CDR3: CASSVWDREYGGYTF. CDR3 in DNA: TGTGCCAGCAGCGTATGGGACAGGGAATATGGCGGCTACACCTTC. The full variable domain, its missing parts supplied by reference TRBV9 and TRBJ1-2, is DSGVTQTPKHLITATGQRVTLRCSPRSGDLSVYWYQQSLDQGLQFLIQYYNGEERAKGNILERFSAQQFPDLHSELNLSSLELGDSALYFCASSVWDREYGGYTFGSGTRLTVV.

This clone has a single count. This chain joins TRBV12-3 or TRBV12-4 and TRBJ1-2; D gene unclear. The CDR3 is made up of 12 amino acids. Trimming stripped 3 bases from V and 8 bases from J, with 10 bases between. CDR3 in amino acids: CASSLYGLGYTF. CDR3 DNA sequence: TGTGCCAGCAGTTTGTATGGGCTCGGCTACACCTTC.

The chain employs TRBV6-2 or TRBV6-3 and TRBJ2-7; 8 bases are shared with TRBD2. Unmatched junction bases numbered 11, after V lost 6 bases and J lost 4 bases. Germline V gene sequence: CDR1 MNHEY, CDR2 SVGEGT. CDR3 length: 15 residues. CDR3 DNA: TGTGCCAGCAGCGTCGGGGGGGAAATACCTTACGAGCAGTACTTC. This translates into CASSVGGEIPYEQYF.

This chain uses TRBV6-5 with TRBJ1-3; no definite D call. The CDR3 contains 14 residues. Germline CDR1 and CDR2: MNHEY and SVGAGI. V was clipped by 7 bases and J by 1 base, with 11 bases between them. The CDR3 sequence is CASKAAGSGNTIYF. CDR3 nucleotide sequence: TGTGCCAGCAAGGCGGCGGGGTCTGGAAACACCATATATTTT.

The V call is TRBV4-2, the J call TRBJ2-7; TRBD1 agrees at 11 bases. With 4 bases clipped from V and 4 bases from J, the junction kept 6 bases outside the gene matches. CDR1 LGHNA and CDR2 YNFKEQ come from the germline V gene. There are 15 residues in the CDR3. The CDR3 DNA reads TGTGCCAGCAGCCCCGGGACAGGGGGAGGGTACGAGCAGTACTTC. Translated, it gives CASSPGTGGGYEQYF.